Presented here are 6 T cell receptor beta chains from one specimen sequenced in a study of vaccination effects on CD4 cells after COVID-19. Their specific antigens are unknown. The ViraFEST assay expanded antigen-specific CD4+ T cells with viral peptide pools before sequencing. Following culture for roughly 10 days, CD4+ T cells were isolated. Participants were vaccinated with two doses of either the BNT162b2 or mRNA-1273 vaccine. Data came from immunoSEQ multiplex PCR; TCRdb stores just in-frame clones and leaves some out. The sample carries some 35,000 clones, around 80% recorded once. Sequencing used CD4+ T cells from PBMCs cultured with HCoV-NL63 spike peptides, obtained after COVID-19 vaccination. The receptors were sampled from a human donor who received a COVID-19 vaccine. Some clones in this sample may be carry-over from other donors' samples.

The J gene is TRBJ1-1, the V gene TRBV6-5; no clear D gene. Trimming removed 7 bases at V and 6 bases at J, with 21 bases between. The CDR3 is 15 residues long. CDR1 is MNHEY and CDR2 is SVGAGI in the germline V gene. CDR3 coding DNA: TGTGCCAGCAACTTGGGCGGGTCCAATAGGGCTGAAGCTTTCTTT. It encodes CASNLGGSNRAEAFF.

The chain has TRBV30 and TRBJ2-3, with D perhaps being TRBD1 or TRBD2 (5 bases each). Germline V lookup: CDR1 GTSNPN, CDR2 SVGIG (reference sequence). With 4 bases removed from V and 7 bases from J, the gap between germline ends came to 15 bases. The length of the CDR3 is 13 residues. The CDR3 reads CAWTPGPGYTQYF. DNA of the CDR3: TGTGCCTGGACTCCGGGACCGGGCTATACGCAGTATTTT.

This clone was counted once. V usage is TRBV5-1 and J usage is TRBJ2-3; weak D call: TRBD1 (6 bases). Trimming removed 4 bases from V and 0 bases from J, with 12 bases in between. This CDR3 comprises 15 residues. Germline lookup yields CDR1 SGHRS and CDR2 YFSETQ. The CDR3, as DNA: TGCGCCAGCAGCAAGGACAGCCCTAGCACAGATACGCAGTATTTT. Its protein product is CASSKDSPSTDTQYF.

This clone has a handful of counts. The chain carries TRBV4-1 and TRBJ1-6; the D is unclear. The CDR3 has 13 residues. Trimming pared 6 bases from V and 7 bases from J, leaving 10 bases between. The germline V gene has CDR1 MGHRA and CDR2 YSYEKL. This chain's CDR3 is CASRRMENSPLHF. The DNA of the CDR3 is TGCGCCAGCAGGCGAATGGAGAATTCACCCCTCCACTTT.

The rearrangement joins TRBV9 to TRBJ2-1; a possible D gene is TRBD2 (8 bases). V lost 2 bases and J lost 0, with 15 bases in between. CDR3 length equals 17 residues. Germline loops: CDR1 SGDLS, CDR2 YYNGEE. The CDR3 sequence: CASSVQGGTSSYNEQFF. The CDR3 nucleotides read TGTGCCAGCAGCGTCCAGGGGGGGACTAGCTCCTACAATGAGCAGTTCTTC.

This clone showed up just once. V is TRBV18 and J is TRBJ1-2; D is undetermined. The CDR3 sequence is 13 residues long. Trimming took 5 bases from V and 4 from J, leaving 11 bases between them. Germline CDR1 is KGHSH and CDR2 is LQKENI. The CDR3 loop is CASSAYESYGYTF. Here the CDR3 DNA reads TGTGCCAGCTCAGCTTACGAGTCCTATGGCTACACCTTC.